This record covers a single T cell receptor (beta chain). This entry is derived from a study of blood T cell repertoires in COVID-19. The CDR3 length is 16 residues. CDR1 is SGHVS, CDR2 FQNEAQ, per germline. Deletions cut 4 bases from V and 2 bases from J, with 17 bases between. Clones were read by immunoSEQ multiplex PCR, and TCRdb kept only the in-frame ones, dropping some. The sample includes about 140,000 clones, 86% of them seen just once. The clonotype comes from a woman aged 55-75 years with acute or convalescent COVID-19. Material for sequencing was peripheral blood. The chain is built from TRBV7-8 and TRBJ1-2; D not certain. The CDR3: CASSYPSGEVNYGYTF. The CDR3 coding sequence is TGTGCCAGCAGCTATCCCTCCGGGGAGGTAAACTATGGCTACACCTTC.